This T cell receptor beta chain was obtained from a study of shared T cell receptors in the human thymus. This clone was seen a single time. The CDR3 totals 14 residues. Trimming left V 5 bases short and J 6 bases short, with 16 bases between. Germline CDR1 is MNHEY and CDR2 is SVGAGI. The method was immunoSEQ multiplex PCR; TCRdb's version includes in-frame clones alone and lacks a portion of them. The repertoire holds about 660,000 clones, with around 89% as singletons. These data are also associated with another study on human thymus T cells. This second report adds: There appeared to be biased usage of V and J genes in thymic and blood repertoires.

The rearrangement uses TRBV6-5 and TRBJ1-2; D might be TRBD1 (5 bases). The clonotype comes from a boy under two years old with a congenital heart defect. The sequenced sample was thymocytes. CDR3 in DNA: TGTGCCAGCAGTACCAGGACGGCGGGACATGGCTACACCTTC. It specifies CASSTRTAGHGYTF.